The rows below give T cell receptor beta chains drawn from one sample of a study of blood T cells in healthy people across ages. TCRdb reprocessed the 5' RACE reads with MiXCR, giving one entry per CDR3 protein. In the table there are over 1,500,000 distinct CDR3 sequences, roughly 50% of which are singletons. Sequenced input: blood. Receptor source: a woman aged 40 to 55 in good health. Both conserved end residues are part of each CDR3.

j_gene | v_gene | CDR3aa
TRBJ2-1 | TRBV4-2 | CASSPRTQTSGGPNEQFF
TRBJ2-5 | TRBV4-3 | CASSQGAGSQETQYF
TRBJ2-7 | TRBV11-2 | CASSSPLGPREQYF
TRBJ1-6 | TRBV7-2 | CASSLEFAGGNSPLHF
TRBJ2-5 | TRBV6-5 | CASSKRGTGGTQYF
TRBJ1-1 | TRBV9 | CASSVDPENTEAFF
TRBJ1-5 | TRBV21-1 | CASSKEEGAEPQHF
TRBJ2-1 | TRBV7-9 | CASSKRRGSENEQFF
TRBJ2-4 | TRBV10-3 | CAISDRQGEGTKNIQYF
TRBJ2-3 | TRBV4-1 | CASRAGQGTPFSTDTQYF
TRBJ2-5 | TRBV11-2 | CASRSSFTSGGQETQYF
TRBJ2-3 | TRBV3-1 | CASSRRTSGFGTDTQYF
TRBJ2-5 | TRBV6-6 | CASSYGSPQETQYF
- | TRBV7-6 | CASSKTRYYEQYF
TRBJ1-6 | TRBV25-1 | CASSQRSGAGNSPLHF
TRBJ2-7 | TRBV9 | CASSGGPSNTYEQYF
TRBJ1-4 | TRBV2 | CASSEQGAGLFF
- | TRBV3-1 | CASSQTGETYEQYF
TRBJ2-1 | TRBV7-2 | CASSFDRGGGNEQFF
TRBJ2-1 | TRBV2 | CASSVPIAGGTYNEQFF
TRBJ2-1 | TRBV18 | CASSREGQVSYNEQFF
TRBJ2-3 | TRBV20-1 | CSATDTGSSTDTQYF
TRBJ1-1 | TRBV7-2 | CASSPGTRYTEAFF
TRBJ2-1 | TRBV24-1 | CATSDRGTATIYEQFF
TRBJ2-5 | TRBV7-8 | CASSYGTGVPLWTQYF
TRBJ2-7 | TRBV20-1 | CSARADKAYEQYF
TRBJ2-4 | TRBV4-3 | CASSQDAVAGLTKNIQYF
TRBJ1-6 | TRBV6-5 | CASSTGQGNYNSPLHF
TRBJ1-2 | TRBV4-3 | CASSQEQGLNYGYTF
TRBJ2-5 | TRBV27 | CASSLSQAGETQYF
TRBJ2-5 | TRBV3-1 | CASSQRLAEQETQYF
TRBJ2-1 | TRBV7-2 | CASSPATSGNEQFF
TRBJ2-1 | TRBV7-3 | CASSMGLADEQFF
TRBJ2-4 | TRBV6-6 | CASRADRELLAKNIQYF
TRBJ2-1 | TRBV12-3/TRBV12-4 | CASSSGGTGYNEQFF
TRBJ1-2 | TRBV20-1 | CSARDPFPGQSNYGYTF
TRBJ1-6 | TRBV20-1 | CSAFRTGRPLHF
- | TRBV4-3 | CASSQESRGAEPLETQYF
TRBJ2-2 | TRBV29-1 | CSATQPGELFF
TRBJ2-4 | TRBV10-3 | CAISETTTGSAKNIQYF
TRBJ2-1 | TRBV20-1 | CSARHGLGSSYNEQFF
TRBJ2-1 | TRBV6-2/TRBV6-3 | CASSTPVVTSGGAHEQFF
TRBJ2-2 | TRBV6-5 | CASTWDRAGELFF
TRBJ2-1 | TRBV20-1 | CSARPGTKLTNEQFF
TRBJ1-5 | TRBV12-3/TRBV12-4 | CASSKHSNQPQHF